These 21 T cell receptor beta chains originate from one sample sequenced in a study of response to subunit inactivated influenza vaccine. TCRdb redid the calling of the RT-PCR reads with MiXCR, one entry per CDR3 protein. The data hold a few hundred thousand distinct CDR3 sequences, with 11% observed a single time. These records were also assigned to another study, of T cells expressing NK-cell markers. That study reports: In generating TCR beta cDNA, 5'RACE template switching with UMIs was used.

Sequences were derived from PBMCs from blood, sampled on the day of vaccination. These receptor sequences come from a man aged 50 to 60 who received an inactivated influenza vaccine.

This clonotype showed up just a few times. The rearrangement joins TRBV20-1 to TRBJ1-5; D uncertain. Trimming removed 5 bases at V and 1 base at J, with 6 bases between. The germline gives CDR1 DFQATT, CDR2 SNEGSKA (reference sequence). This CDR3 has 12 residues. The CDR3 bases are TGCAGTGCTTGGTCCAGCAATCAGCCCCAGCATTTT. The encoded protein is CSAWSSNQPQHF.

This chain connects TRBV7-9 to TRBJ1-1; 10 bases are a match to TRBD1. Looked up from germline, CDR1 is SEHNR and CDR2 is FQNEAQ (reference sequence). V shed 5 bases and J 6 bases; nucleotides not matched to a gene: 12. The length of the CDR3 is 16 residues. CDR3 in amino acids: CASSRTRDRGNPEAFF. DNA for the CDR3: TGTGCCAGCAGCCGAACCCGGGACAGGGGTAACCCTGAAGCTTTCTTT.

CDR3 in DNA: TGCAGCGCTCTTTTCATAGCGGGGGGTGATACGCAGTATTTT. It yields the protein CSALFIAGGDTQYF. This chain joins TRBV29-1 and TRBJ2-3, with 10 bases matching TRBD2. In germline, CDR1 is SQVTM, CDR2 ANQGSEA. The junction had 10 bases not matched to a gene; V was cut back by 7 bases and J by 6 bases. The CDR3 has 14 amino acids.

The chain carries TRBV5-6 and TRBJ1-6, with D perhaps TRBD1 (5 bases). V was trimmed by 4 bases and J by 6 bases, leaving 17 bases between them. Germline loops: CDR1 SGHDT, CDR2 YYEEEE. The CDR3 sequence is 16 residues long. As DNA, the CDR3 is TGTGCCAGCAGCCGTTCACCGGGACTGACTAATTCACCCCTCCACTTT. This gives the protein CASSRSPGLTNSPLHF.

This sequence joins TRBV11-2 and TRBJ2-2, with 13 bases that match TRBD2. The V and J ends lost 5 bases and 4 bases, in that order; junction bases with no gene match: 10. CDR3 size: 18 residues. The germline gives CDR1 SGHAT, CDR2 FQNNGV. The CDR3 nucleotides read TGTGCCAGCAGCATCCAAAAACTAGCGGGAGGGAGCACCGGGGAGCTGTTTTTT. Protein sequence: CASSIQKLAGGSTGELFF.

In its sample, this clonotype was seen a few times. The chain combines TRBV6-4 with TRBJ2-1, with TRBD2 as a possible D gene (6 bases). Trimming removed 0 bases at V and 5 bases at J, with 11 bases between. The germline gives CDR1 MRHNA, CDR2 SNTAGT. This CDR3 region has 15 residues. In DNA form, the CDR3 reads TGTGCCAGCAGTGACTCTCGGGGGAACGACAATGAGCAGTTCTTC. Residues: CASSDSRGNDNEQFF.

The genes are TRBV27 and TRBJ2-1; TRBD1 is a possible D gene (5 bases). V dropped 3 bases and J dropped 9 bases, with 21 bases sitting between them. From germline, CDR1 is MNHEY and CDR2 SMNVEV (reference sequence). The CDR3 has 16 residues. CDR3 sequence (DNA): TGTGCCAGCAGTTTTGTCCTACGGGCGATAAGGGGTGAGCAGTTCTTC. Translated: CASSFVLRAIRGEQFF.

The rearrangement links TRBV27 to TRBJ1-4, with TRBD1 as a possible D gene (5 bases). CDR1 and CDR2 (germline): MNHEY, SMNVEV (reference sequence). Trimming stripped 6 bases from V and 8 bases from J, with 16 bases between. This CDR3 is built from 14 residues. CDR3: CASSSLAGDEKLFF. The CDR3 bases are TGTGCCAGCAGCTCCCTCGCCGGGGACGAAAAACTGTTTTTT.

This clonotype was detected only a few times. V usage is TRBV5-1 and J usage is TRBJ2-5, with unresolved D. V was shortened by 7 bases and J by 5 bases, with 15 bases between the two germline ends. Germline CDR1 and CDR2: SGHRS and YFSETQ. This CDR3 spans 13 amino acids. CDR3 DNA: TGCGCCAGCTCGGGCCTCCCCGGGGAGACCCAGTACTTC. This encodes CASSGLPGETQYF.

The V and J genes are TRBV20-1 and TRBJ2-5; the D gene is possibly TRBD2 (5 bases). The CDR3 runs 16 residues. CDR1 is DFQATT and CDR2 is SNEGSKA in the germline V gene (reference sequence). The V and J ends lost 0 bases and 5 bases respectively, with 19 bases between them. The CDR3, as DNA: TGCAGTGCTAGAGAGGTTTCAGGACTCTTCAGGGAGACCCAGTACTTC. This codes for CSAREVSGLFRETQYF.

This clonotype was picked up many times. The V and J genes are TRBV28 and TRBJ2-3; weak D call: TRBD1 (5 bases). Trimming took off 2 bases at V and 1 base at J, with 10 bases between the two ends. Germline V gene sequence: CDR1 MDHEN, CDR2 SYDVKM. This CDR3 has 15 residues. CDR3 amino acids: CASSLIDSRTDTQYF. DNA of the CDR3: TGTGCCAGCAGTTTAATAGACAGCCGCACAGATACGCAGTATTTT.

The chain carries TRBV7-3 and TRBJ2-2; 13 bases align to TRBD2. The V segment lost 8 bases and the J segment 3 bases; nucleotides outside the gene matches: 0. The CDR3 covers 14 residues. The germline V gene encodes CDR1 SGHTA and CDR2 FQGTGA. The CDR3 loop reads CASGLAGDTGELFF. The CDR3 DNA follows: TGTGCCAGCGGACTAGCGGGAGACACCGGGGAGCTGTTTTTT.

This rearrangement joins TRBV19 to TRBJ2-2; TRBD1 aligns across 9 bases. Losses at the gene ends were 8 bases for V and 5 bases for J; bases not matched to a gene: 24. CDR1 and CDR2 from the germline V gene are LNHDA and SQIVND (reference sequence). The CDR3 is made up of 20 amino acids. Here the CDR3 reads CASGFRSPGQGSARTGELFF. CDR3 sequence (DNA): TGTGCCAGTGGTTTCCGTTCCCCGGGACAGGGATCCGCGCGAACCGGGGAGCTGTTTTTT. Together with reference TRBV19 and TRBJ2-2, the CDR3 gives the full variable domain: DGGITQSPKYLFRKEGQNVTLSCEQNLNHDAMYWYRQDPGQGLRLIYYSQIVNDFQKGDIAEGYSVSREKKESFPLTVTSAQKNPTAFYLCASGFRSPGQGSARTGELFFGEGSRLTVL.

This clonotype has a handful of counts. The rearrangement uses TRBV24-1 and TRBJ2-5, with 8 bases that match TRBD1. With V trimmed by 4 bases and J by 4 bases, 7 bases remained unmatched. This CDR3 has 15 amino acids. In germline, CDR1 is KGHDR, CDR2 SFDVKD. This CDR3 reads CATSEYRGRSETQYF. The DNA for the CDR3 is TGTGCCACCAGTGAGTACAGGGGGAGGTCAGAGACCCAGTACTTC.

The J gene is TRBJ2-1, the V gene TRBV27, with TRBD2 identical over 10 bases. The CDR3 sequence is 16 residues long. V shed 0 bases, J shed 9 bases, and the junction held 8 bases outside the gene matches. Germline CDR1 and CDR2: MNHEY and SMNVEV (reference sequence). DNA of the CDR3: TGTGCCAGCAGTTTATCTAAGCGGGGGGGCTCGAGTGAGCAGTTCTTC. Its protein product is CASSLSKRGGSSEQFF.

This chain links TRBV4-3 with TRBJ2-7, with D tentatively TRBD1 (6 bases). This CDR3 is 16 amino acids long. V was trimmed by 2 bases and J by 4 bases, leaving 18 bases between them. CDR1 is LGHNA and CDR2 is YSLEER in the germline V gene. DNA for the CDR3: TGCGCCAGCAGCCAAAAGGACAGCATTACCCCTTACGAGCAGTACTTC. This codes for CASSQKDSITPYEQYF.

V is TRBV5-1 and J is TRBJ2-3; D not certain. Trimming shortened V by 6 bases and J by 6 bases, and 11 bases separated the two germline ends. This CDR3 has 12 amino acids. Germline assignment: CDR1 SGHRS and CDR2 YFSETQ. The CDR3 DNA reads as TGCGCCAGCAACCCCGGTTCGGATACGCAGTATTTT. Its translation is CASNPGSDTQYF.

V is TRBV7-7 and J is TRBJ2-3; D possibly matches TRBD1 or TRBD2 (5 bases each). Germline-derived CDR1 and CDR2 are SSHAT and FNYEAQ (reference sequence). This CDR3 is 18 amino acids long. V was pared by 3 bases and J by 2 bases, with 21 bases between. DNA for the CDR3: TGTGCCAGCAGCTTGTCAATTCCCGGGACCCAATACACAGATACGCAGTATTTT. This encodes CASSLSIPGTQYTDTQYF.

This sequence joins TRBV5-1 and TRBJ2-1; TRBD2 agrees at 8 bases. With 2 bases clipped from V and 9 bases from J, the junction kept 10 bases outside the gene matches. CDR3 size: 15 residues. CDR1 and CDR2 from the germline V gene are SGHRS and YFSETQ. CDR3 loop: CASSFVSSGSAEQFF. The CDR3 bases are TGCGCCAGCAGCTTTGTTTCTAGCGGGTCGGCTGAGCAGTTCTTC.

This clonotype was seen a handful of times. The chain combines TRBV5-1 with TRBJ2-3; 12 bases line up with TRBD2. This CDR3 is built from 19 residues. V shed 0 bases and J 0 bases; nucleotides not matched to a gene: 8. From germline, CDR1 is SGHRS and CDR2 YFSETQ. The CDR3 loop is CASSLAGTSGRISTDTQYF. CDR3 sequence (DNA): TGCGCCAGCAGCTTGGCCGGGACTAGCGGGCGCATTAGCACAGATACGCAGTATTTT.

This clonotype showed up just a few times. The chain uses TRBV7-2 and TRBJ2-1; 8 nucleotides align to TRBD2. Germline trimming cut 1 base from V and 3 bases from J; bases unmatched to any gene: 5. Germline CDR1 reads SGHTA; CDR2 reads FQGNSA. The length of the CDR3 is 16 residues. The CDR3 loop reads CASSLEGTRNYNEQFF. CDR3 bases: TGTGCCAGCAGCTTAGAGGGGACTAGAAACTACAATGAGCAGTTCTTC.